These 20 T cell receptor beta chains came from one sample sequenced in a study of shared clonotypes between healthy human individuals. The protocol was immunoSEQ multiplex PCR, while the TCRdb copy is restricted to in-frame clones and leaves out a portion. The table records more than 150,000 clones, 85% to 95% of them present only once. The sample comprised naive CD4+ T cells sorted from blood. Specified subset: CD45RA+ positively selected. All receptors derive from a woman aged 30 to 39 in good health.

This chain joins TRBV15 and TRBJ2-5; TRBD1 or TRBD2 may be the D gene (5 bases each). The end of the DNA fits TRBJ2-7 better, so the J call may be wrong. There are 15 residues in the CDR3. Germline CDR1 LNHNV, CDR2 YYDKDF (reference sequence). Written as DNA, the CDR3 is TGTGCCACCAGCAGAGATTGGGGCGCGAGCGGCGAGCAGTACTTC. It encodes CATSRDWGASGEQYF.

The chain recombines TRBV5-1 with TRBJ2-1; 11 nucleotides line up with TRBD2. The length of the CDR3 is 14 residues. Looked up from germline, CDR1 is SGHRS and CDR2 is YFSETQ. The V segment lost 9 bases and the J segment 6 bases; nucleotides outside the gene matches: 8. The CDR3 bases are TGCGCCACCCGACTAGCGGGATTGTCCAATGAGCAGTTCTTC. This sequence encodes CATRLAGLSNEQFF.

The gene calls are TRBV5-4 and TRBJ2-5; weak D call: TRBD1 (6 bases). The end of the DNA is better explained by TRBJ2-7, so the J call may be wrong. CDR1 is SGHNT and CDR2 is YYREEE in the germline V gene (reference sequence). The CDR3 loop spans 15 amino acids. The CDR3 loop is CASSSGFRQDYEQYF. CDR3 DNA sequence: TGTGCCAGCAGCTCGGGTTTTAGACAGGACTACGAGCAGTACTTC.

The chain links TRBV30 to TRBJ2-2, with a tentative D call TRBD2 (7 bases). Germline assignment: CDR1 GTSNPN and CDR2 SVGIG (reference sequence). The CDR3 is 15 amino acids. Between the trimmed V and J ends, which lost 8 bases and 0 bases, there was a span of 16 bases. CDR3 loop: CAGNREGSNTGELFF. Here the CDR3 DNA reads TGTGCCGGGAACAGGGAGGGATCGAACACCGGGGAGCTGTTTTTT.

The gene calls are TRBV7-2 and TRBJ2-7; D uncertain. The CDR3 has 13 amino acids. Trimming pared 5 bases from V and 0 bases from J, leaving 8 bases between. Germline-derived CDR1 and CDR2 are SGHTA and FQGNSA. The CDR3 protein is CASSAKTSYEQYF. Here the CDR3 DNA reads TGTGCCAGCAGCGCCAAGACCTCCTACGAGCAGTACTTC.

In its sample, this clone was seen once. This chain uses TRBV19 with TRBJ1-2, with D possibly TRBD1 on 6 matching bases. V was pared by 6 bases and J by 7 bases, with 21 bases between. The CDR3 has 15 residues. Germline CDR1 reads LNHDA; CDR2 reads SQIVND (reference sequence). The CDR3 coding sequence is TGTGCCAGTAGCACATCCGTGGGCTTGACAGGTGGCTACACCTTC. It translates to CASSTSVGLTGGYTF. Complete variable domain (other parts from reference TRBV19 and TRBJ1-2): DGGITQSPKYLFRKEGQNVTLSCEQNLNHDAMYWYRQDPGQGLRLIYYSQIVNDFQKGDIAEGYSVSREKKESFPLTVTSAQKNPTAFYLCASSTSVGLTGGYTFGSGTRLTVV.

This clone was seen just once. The V gene is TRBV6-1, the J gene TRBJ2-7; TRBD1 might be the D (6 bases). Looked up from germline, CDR1 is MNHNS and CDR2 is SASEGT. With 3 bases removed from V and 5 bases from J, the gap between germline ends came to 20 bases. The CDR3 is made up of 16 amino acids. This chain's CDR3 is CASSDRVRGGGNEQYF. CDR3 coding DNA: TGTGCCAGCAGTGACCGAGTCAGGGGTGGGGGAAACGAGCAGTACTTC.

The genes are TRBV5-1 and TRBJ2-7, with a possible D match to TRBD2 (6 bases). Germline V gives CDR1 SGHRS, CDR2 YFSETQ. The CDR3 length is 14 residues. V lost 4 bases, J lost 2 bases, and 13 bases lay in between. For the CDR3, the DNA is TGCGCCAGCAGCCCCGTGGGACTCGCCTACGAGCAGTACTTC. This codes for CASSPVGLAYEQYF. The variable domain in full, completed from reference TRBV5-1 and TRBJ2-7, reads KAGVTQTPRYLIKTRGQQVTLSCSPISGHRSVSWYQQTPGQGLQFLFEYFSETQRNKGNFPGRFSGRQFSNSRSEMNVSTLELGDSALYLCASSPVGLAYEQYFGPGTRLTVT.

The chain employs TRBV18 and TRBJ2-2; TRBD2 agrees at 9 bases. V shed 3 bases and J 7 bases; nucleotides not matched to a gene: 6. Germline V lookup: CDR1 KGHSH, CDR2 LQKENI. This CDR3 has 15 residues. CDR3 DNA sequence: TGTGCCAGCTCACCGGCTAGCGGGGATATCGGGGAGCTGTTTTTT. It yields the protein CASSPASGDIGELFF.

The gene calls are TRBV28 and TRBJ2-7; 7 bases match TRBD2. The germline CDR1 and CDR2 sequences are MDHEN and SYDVKM. This CDR3 has 13 amino acids. V dropped 8 bases and J dropped 7; count of bases not matched to a gene: 11. The CDR3: CASEPGTNAEQYF. The CDR3 DNA follows: TGTGCCAGCGAGCCAGGGACTAACGCAGAGCAGTACTTC.

This clone was recorded once. CDR3 DNA: TGTGCCAGTAGTATTGGTGGAGGACGATCTAAAGATACGCAGTATTTT. It yields the protein CASSIGGGRSKDTQYF. V is TRBV19 and J is TRBJ2-3, with D maybe TRBD2 (5 bases). V dropped 3 bases and J dropped 5 bases, with 18 bases sitting between them. The CDR3 consists of 16 residues. Per the germline V gene, CDR1 is LNHDA and CDR2 is SQIVND (reference sequence).

This clone showed up just once. The rearrangement links TRBV20-1 to TRBJ2-3; no clear D gene. The CDR3 contains 11 residues. Deletions cut 3 bases from V and 4 bases from J, with 5 bases between. Germline V gene sequence: CDR1 DFQATT, CDR2 SNEGSKA (reference sequence). CDR3 loop: CSASMPDTQYF. The DNA for the CDR3 is TGCAGTGCTAGTATGCCAGATACGCAGTATTTT.

The chain joins TRBV6-4 to TRBJ1-1; D unclear. CDR3 size: 13 residues. Looked up from germline, CDR1 is MRHNA and CDR2 is SNTAGT. Trimming left V 2 bases short and J 2 bases short, with 6 bases between. The CDR3 DNA reads TGTGCCAGCAGTGACACATATAACACTGAAGCTTTCTTT. This sequence encodes CASSDTYNTEAFF.

The CDR3 sequence is CATSERKTGLGYEQYF. Here the CDR3 DNA reads TGTGCCACCAGCGAAAGGAAGACAGGGCTAGGGTACGAGCAGTACTTC. The chain links TRBV15 to TRBJ2-7, with 7 bases fitting TRBD1. V trimming: 5 bases; J trimming: 4 bases; junction bases outside the gene matches: 14. The CDR3 spans 16 residues. Germline-derived CDR1 and CDR2 are LNHNV and YYDKDF (reference sequence).

V is TRBV5-4 and J is TRBJ2-5; D tentatively fits TRBD1 or TRBD2 (5 bases each). The V and J ends lost 4 bases and 5 bases respectively, with 18 bases between them. The CDR3 consists of 15 residues. Looked up from germline, CDR1 is SGHNT and CDR2 is YYREEE (reference sequence). CDR3 residues: CASSKVAWGSETQYF. In DNA form, the CDR3 reads TGTGCCAGCAGCAAGGTAGCTTGGGGGAGCGAGACCCAGTACTTC.

J is TRBJ2-3 and V is TRBV28, with 10 bases that match TRBD2. Germline V gives CDR1 MDHEN, CDR2 SYDVKM. The CDR3 runs to 15 residues. The J segment lost 2 bases and the V segment lost 4 bases, leaving 3 bases of the junction unmatched. CDR3 protein: CASSSSGSDTDTQYF. CDR3 DNA: TGTGCCAGCAGTTCTAGCGGGAGTGACACAGATACGCAGTATTTT.

This clone was seen once. This chain links TRBV5-1 with TRBJ2-5; tentative D call: TRBD1 (6 bases). The V end was cut by 4 bases, the J end by 4 bases, with 11 bases between. Germline V CDR1 and CDR2: SGHRS, YFSETQ. The CDR3 runs to 13 residues. The CDR3 DNA reads TGCGCCAGCAGCCTTGACAGGTCAGAGACCCAGTACTTC. Amino acid sequence: CASSLDRSETQYF.

The chain joins TRBV18 to TRBJ1-5; no reliable D call. The CDR3 sequence is 13 residues long. V dropped 2 bases and J dropped 5 bases, with 7 bases sitting between them. CDR1 is KGHSH, CDR2 LQKENI, per germline. The CDR3 protein is CASSPGSDQPQHF. The CDR3 DNA reads TGTGCCAGCTCACCAGGGAGCGATCAGCCCCAGCATTTT.

V is TRBV20-1 and J is TRBJ2-5; D gene uncertain. The CDR3 is 11 amino acids. V was shortened by 4 bases and J by 1 base, with 4 bases between the two germline ends. The germline V gene has CDR1 DFQATT and CDR2 SNEGSKA (reference sequence). The DNA for the CDR3 is TGCAGTGCTAACACCCAAGAGACCCAGTACTTC. Translating it yields CSANTQETQYF.

The chain is built from TRBV5-1 and TRBJ2-1, with 14 bases aligning to TRBD2. The germline CDR1 and CDR2 sequences are SGHRS and YFSETQ. This CDR3 has 21 residues. V shed 3 bases and J 4 bases; nucleotides not matched to a gene: 18. The CDR3 region is CASSSLDPGTSGSSGYNEQFF. CDR3 bases: TGCGCCAGCAGCTCCTTAGATCCCGGGACTAGCGGGAGTTCGGGTTACAATGAGCAGTTCTTC.